The rows below give T cell receptor beta chains drawn from one sample of a study of cytomegalovirus exposure and HLA in healthy donors. Produced via immunoSEQ multiplex PCR; TCRdb's table is partial and in-frame only. The sample yields more than 45,000 clones, 80% to 85% seen once. Sequencing was done on a sample of PBMCs. The receptors derive from a man younger than 40 in good health and CMV-seronegative. CDR3s include the opening cysteine and the closing phenylalanine or tryptophan. D genes are given only for firm matches. The size entry is marked missing in some rows and otherwise reads once, few, many or a size class.

>TRBD1|TRBV6-1|TRBJ2-7|NA
TGTGCCAGCAATGCGAGACAGGGCGGCTACGAGCAGTACTTC
CASNARQGGYEQYF
>TRBD1|TRBV19|TRBJ2-4|NA
TGTGCCAGTAGTCACACAGGGGTTTGGGCCAAAAACATTCAGTACTTC
CASSHTGVWAKNIQYF
>NA|TRBV5-6|TRBJ1-2|few
TGTGCCAGCAACATGAGGGACTATGGCTACACCTTC
CASNMRDYGYTF
>TRBD1|TRBV7-3|TRBJ1-2|NA
TGTGCCAGCAGCCCAGGACAGGGGGCCTATGGCTACACCTTC
CASSPGQGAYGYTF
>NA|TRBV29-1|TRBJ2-1|NA
TGCAGCGTCCCCGGGAGGGGGCATGAGCAGTTCTTC
CSVPGRGHEQFF
>TRBD1|TRBV7-8|TRBJ2-2|NA
TGTGCCAGCAGCTCGGGACAGGGTTACCTTTTACAGACCGGGGAGCTGTTTTTT
CASSSGQGYLLQTGELFF
>TRBD1|TRBV18|TRBJ2-7|NA
TGTGCCAGCTCACCACAAATCGGAACAGGGGGAAAGGAGCAGTACTTC
CASSPQIGTGGKEQYF
>NA|TRBV4-3|TRBJ2-5|NA
TGCGCCAGCAGCCGGTCGGAGGAAGAGACCCAGTACTTC
CASSRSEEETQYF
>TRBD1|TRBV16|TRBJ1-1|NA
TGTGCCAGCAGCCCGGGACAGTGGGTCGGGGGCACTGAAGCTTTCTTT
CASSPGQWVGGTEAFF
>NA|TRBV5-4|TRBJ1-1|NA
TGTGCCAGCAGCTTGGGACCGGAGACTGAAGCTTTCTTT
CASSLGPETEAFF
>TRBD1|TRBV19|TRBJ2-2|NA
TGTGCCAGTGACCAAACAGGGGGCAACACCGGGGAGCTGTTTTTT
CASDQTGGNTGELFF
>NA|TRBV6-5|TRBJ2-7|NA
TGTGCCAGCAGTGGGGACAAAGGCTACGAGCAGTACTTC
CASSGDKGYEQYF
>TRBD1|TRBV28|TRBJ2-7|NA
TGTGCCAGCAGTTCCGGGACAGGGTCGTACGAGCAGTACTTC
CASSSGTGSYEQYF
>NA|TRBV19|TRBJ1-1|NA
TGTGCCAGTAGTACCCCCGGTAAAACCCGAAGCACTGAAGCTTTCTTT
CASSTPGKTRSTEAFF
>NA|TRBV30|TRBJ2-5|NA
TGTGCCTTTCTCAGGGGGGAAGAGACCCAGTACTTC
CAFLRGEETQYF
>NA|TRBV18|TRBJ2-5|NA
TGTGCCAGCTCCTCGGGGGTCAAAGAGACCCAGTACTTC
CASSSGVKETQYF
>TRBD1|TRBV7-2|TRBJ1-5|NA
TGTGCCAGCAGCCCTCCGGGACAGGGGCTCCGGCAGCCCCAGCATTTT
CASSPPGQGLRQPQHF
>NA|TRBV6-5|TRBJ2-3|NA
TGTGCCAGCAGACCGGGACTCCCTTACACAGATACGCAGTATTTT
CASRPGLPYTDTQYF
>NA|TRBV5-4|TRBJ2-5|NA
TGTGCCAGTGGTCTCTCGACAGGCGGACAAGAGACCCAGTACTTC
CASGLSTGGQETQYF
>TRBD1|TRBV4-3|TRBJ1-4|few
TGCGCCAGCAGCCAAGCAACGACAGGGAATGAAAAACTGTTTTTT
CASSQATTGNEKLFF
>TRBD2|TRBV29-1|TRBJ2-4|once
TGCAGCGTTCTGACTAGCGGGAGGGCCTCGGGCATTCAGTACTTC
CSVLTSGRASGIQYF
>NA|TRBV6-1|TRBJ1-2|NA
TGTGCCAGCAGTGTGAGGAGCCCTAACTATGGCTACACCTTC
CASSVRSPNYGYTF
>TRBD2|TRBV2|TRBJ2-1|NA
TGTGCCAGCAGTGTGCGGGGGGCAGGTGAGCAGTTCTTC
CASSVRGAGEQFF
>TRBD1|TRBV7-2|TRBJ1-2|NA
TGTGCCAGCAGCTCGTACGTCAGGGGGCGGGAAAGCTACACCTTC
CASSSYVRGRESYTF
>TRBD1|TRBV5-4|TRBJ1-1|NA
TGTGCCAGCAGCCCGCCCCCAGGGGGGATGAACACTGAAGCTTTCTTT
CASSPPPGGMNTEAFF
>NA|TRBV6-6|TRBJ1-2|NA
TGTGCCAGCAGTTACTCGGGCCAAGATGGCTACACCTTC
CASSYSGQDGYTF
>NA|TRBV27|TRBJ1-3|NA
TGTGCCAGCATGTTGGCAGCTGGAAACACCATATATTTT
CASMLAAGNTIYF
>TRBD1|TRBV7-2|TRBJ2-7|NA
TGTGCCAGCAGCTTCGACAGGGGGCTCGAGCAGTACTTC
CASSFDRGLEQYF
>TRBD2|TRBV5-4|TRBJ2-3|NA
TGTGCCAGCAGCTTGGGACTAGCGGGCACAGATACGCAGTATTTT
CASSLGLAGTDTQYF
>NA|TRBV19|TRBJ2-4|few
TGTGCCAGTAGCCAGGGGGGTAGTTTCGGAACCAAAAACATTCAGTACTTC
CASSQGGSFGTKNIQYF
>TRBD1|TRBV18|TRBJ2-3|NA
TGTGCCAGCTCACCACCCGGGACAGGGGGAAGGACAGATACGCAGTATTTT
CASSPPGTGGRTDTQYF
>TRBD1|TRBV15|TRBJ2-6|NA
TGTGCCACCAGCAGAGAGTTAAAGGGACAGGGGGCGCTTGGGGCCAACGTCCTGACTTTC
CATSRELKGQGALGANVLTF
>TRBD2|TRBV6-1|TRBJ2-1|NA
TGTGCCAGCCGTGGGACTAGCGGGAGTGCAGGGTGGGGTGAGCAGTTCTTC
CASRGTSGSAGWGEQFF
>NA|TRBV15|TRBJ1-2|NA
TGTGCCACCAGCAGAGATCAAGTCAGTGGCTACACCTTC
CATSRDQVSGYTF
>TRBD2|TRBV25-1|TRBJ2-5|few
TGTGCCAGCAGTGAGGCCGGACTAGCGGGGAGAGAGACCCAGTACTTC
CASSEAGLAGRETQYF
>NA|TRBV5-1|TRBJ2-5|NA
TGCGCCAGCAGCTTGCGGGGATCGTACCAAGAGACCCAGTACTTC
CASSLRGSYQETQYF
>NA|TRBV7-9|TRBJ1-1|NA
TGTGCCAGCAGCTCGGGAGGTGAAGCTTTCTTT
CASSSGGEAFF
>TRBD2|TRBV4-1|TRBJ2-3|NA
TGCGCCAGCAGCCAGCATACGAGCGGGGGGGGAGATACGCAGTATTTT
CASSQHTSGGGDTQYF
>NA|TRBV19|TRBJ2-2|once
TGTGCCAGTAGTATAGCGGGTGACAGCCCGAACACCGGGGAGCTGTTTTTT
CASSIAGDSPNTGELFF
>TRBD2|TRBV4-3|TRBJ2-7|NA
TGCGCCAGCAGCCAAGATCCCGGACTAGCGGGAGTCCCGAACTACGAGCAGTACTTC
CASSQDPGLAGVPNYEQYF
>NA|TRBV6-6|TRBJ2-7|NA
TGTGCCAGCAGAGCTGACAGGCCCTCCTACGAGCAGTACTTC
CASRADRPSYEQYF